Listed below are T cell receptor beta chains from one sample, sequenced in a study of blood T cell repertoires in COVID-19. Sequenced by immunoSEQ multiplex PCR; TCRdb stores in-frame clones only, minus some. The sample lists hundreds of thousands of clones; around 86% were seen once. Sequencing used peripheral blood. All receptors derive from a man aged 50-59 years with acute or convalescent COVID-19. The CDR3 runs from the conserved cysteine through the conserved F or W. D genes are given only for firm matches. Rows may omit the clone size; those that give it use once, few, many or a size class.

clone size,J gene,D gene,V gene,CDR3 protein,CDR3 DNA
NA,TRBJ1-6,TRBD1,TRBV6-5,CASIRTGLVSPLHF,TGTGCCAGCATTCGGACAGGGTTGGTCTCACCCCTCCACTTT
NA,TRBJ1-2,NA,TRBV2,CASSGGTGVDGYTF,TGTGCCAGCAGTGGGGGAACCGGGGTAGATGGCTACACCTTC
few,TRBJ1-5,NA,TRBV3-1/TRBV3-2,CASSHTAYSNQPQHF,TGTGCCAGCAGCCATACAGCTTATAGCAATCAGCCCCAGCATTTT
NA,TRBJ2-1,TRBD2,TRBV5-1,CASSLAPTSGGPSSYNEQFF,TGCGCCAGCAGCTTGGCCCCGACTAGCGGGGGGCCAAGCTCCTACAATGAGCAGTTCTTC
NA,TRBJ2-2,NA,TRBV2,CASSEALRGSGELFF,TGTGCCAGCAGTGAAGCGCTTCGGGGATCCGGGGAGCTGTTTTTT
NA,TRBJ1-2,NA,TRBV27,CASSPRGPTGGYTF,TGTGCCAGCAGTCCCCGGGGTCCGACGGGGGGCTACACCTTC
NA,TRBJ2-3,NA,TRBV9,CASSQGGSYSTDTQYF,TGTGCCAGCAGCCAGGGGGGTTCGTATAGCACAGATACGCAGTATTTT
once,TRBJ2-4,NA,TRBV27,CASRDPGQGLDIQYF,TGTGCCAGCAGGGACCCTGGGCAGGGTTTGGACATTCAGTACTTC
NA,TRBJ1-3,TRBD1,TRBV3-1/TRBV3-2,CASSQGDRAGNTIYF,TGTGCCAGCAGCCAAGGGGACAGGGCTGGAAACACCATATATTTT
NA,TRBJ1-2,TRBD1,TRBV6-1,CASSDGPTGVNYGYTF,TGTGCCAGCAGTGATGGCCCCACAGGGGTTAACTATGGCTACACCTTC
NA,TRBJ2-4,NA,TRBV19,CATSGASAAKNIQYF,TGTGCCACCTCTGGGGCATCAGCAGCCAAAAACATTCAGTACTTC
NA,TRBJ1-1,TRBD1,TRBV12-3/TRBV12-4,CASRQGRVTEAFF,TGTGCCAGCCGACAGGGGCGGGTCACTGAAGCTTTCTTT
NA,TRBJ1-5,NA,TRBV6-4,CASSDLREWVRVGYSNQPQHF,TGTGCCAGCAGTGACCTCCGTGAGTGGGTCAGGGTGGGGTATAGCAATCAGCCCCAGCATTTT
NA,TRBJ2-5,NA,TRBV6-5,CATRPSQGETQYF,TGTGCCACCCGCCCATCGCAGGGGGAGACCCAGTACTTC
few,TRBJ2-2,TRBD2,TRBV11-3,CASSRGGPNTGELFF,TGTGCCAGCAGCCGCGGGGGGCCGAACACCGGGGAGCTGTTTTTT
NA,TRBJ1-4,NA,TRBV6-5,CASSYSQGTNEKLFF,TGTGCCAGCAGTTACTCGCAGGGCACTAATGAAAAACTGTTTTTT
NA,TRBJ1-3,NA,TRBV5-1,CASSLASWPGGRNPGNTIYF,TGCGCCAGCAGCTTGGCCAGTTGGCCAGGAGGAAGAAACCCTGGAAACACCATATATTTT
NA,TRBJ1-1,TRBD1,TRBV2,CASSVWTGTEAFF,TGTGCCAGCAGTGTTTGGACAGGGACTGAAGCTTTCTTT
NA,TRBJ2-1,NA,TRBV7-8,CASSLIRGESSYNEQFF,TGTGCCAGCAGCTTAATTCGCGGGGAGTCCTCCTACAATGAGCAGTTCTTC
NA,TRBJ2-2,TRBD2,TRBV19,CASMIKRGGPNTGELFF,TGTGCCAGTATGATTAAGCGGGGGGGCCCGAACACCGGGGAGCTGTTTTTT
NA,TRBJ1-5,NA,TRBV12-5,CASGLPGTTSNQPQHF,TGTGCTAGTGGTTTGCCCGGGACAACAAGCAATCAGCCCCAGCATTTT
NA,TRBJ2-7,TRBD1,TRBV6-1,CASSEDGTGGYEQYF,TGTGCCAGCAGTGAAGATGGGACAGGGGGCTACGAGCAGTACTTC